This T cell receptor (beta chain) was captured in a study of CD8 T cells in ankylosing spondylitis. Many counts were recorded for this clonotype. TCRdb fed the 5' RACE reads into MiXCR, producing one record per CDR3 protein. This table holds under 35,000 distinct CDR3 sequences, roughly 7.9% found once. Between the trimmed V and J ends, which lost 8 bases and 3 bases, there was a span of 17 bases. The germline CDR1 and CDR2 sequences are SGHTA and FQGTGA. This CDR3 is built from 15 residues. The V and J genes are TRBV7-3 and TRBJ2-1; D might be TRBD1 (6 bases). This TCR came from a male donor with ankylosing spondylitis or in good health (not recorded which). Sequences were obtained from blood, either unsorted or a sorted T cell fraction (not recorded which). This chain's CDR3 is CASQSGAGVYNEQFF. The CDR3 DNA reads as TGTGCCAGCCAAAGTGGGGCAGGGGTCTACAATGAGCAGTTCTTC. The full variable domain, in which reference TRBV7-3 and TRBJ2-1 provide the parts outside the CDR3, is GAGVSQTPSNKVTEKGKYVELRCDPISGHTALYWYRQSLGQGPEFLIYFQGTGAADDSGLPNDRFFAVRPEGSVSTLKIQRTERGDSAVYLCASQSGAGVYNEQFFGPGTRLTVL.